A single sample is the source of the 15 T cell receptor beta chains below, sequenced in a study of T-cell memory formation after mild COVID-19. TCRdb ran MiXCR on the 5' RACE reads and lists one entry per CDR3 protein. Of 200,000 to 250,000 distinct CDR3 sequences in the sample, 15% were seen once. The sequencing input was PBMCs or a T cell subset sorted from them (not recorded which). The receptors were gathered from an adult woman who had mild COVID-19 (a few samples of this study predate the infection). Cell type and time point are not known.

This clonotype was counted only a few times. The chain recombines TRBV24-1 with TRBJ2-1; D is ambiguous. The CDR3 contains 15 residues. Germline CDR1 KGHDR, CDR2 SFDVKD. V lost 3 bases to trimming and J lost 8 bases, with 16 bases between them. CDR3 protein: CATSDREVIRHEQFF. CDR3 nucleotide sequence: TGTGCCACCAGTGATCGCGAAGTCATTCGTCATGAGCAGTTCTTC.

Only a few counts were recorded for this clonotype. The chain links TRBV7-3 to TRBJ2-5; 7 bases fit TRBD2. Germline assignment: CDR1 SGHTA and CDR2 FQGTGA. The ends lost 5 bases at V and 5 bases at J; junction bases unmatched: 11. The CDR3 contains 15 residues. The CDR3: CASSPTPAGIETQYF. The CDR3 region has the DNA TGTGCCAGCAGCCCAACCCCAGCGGGGATTGAGACCCAGTACTTC.

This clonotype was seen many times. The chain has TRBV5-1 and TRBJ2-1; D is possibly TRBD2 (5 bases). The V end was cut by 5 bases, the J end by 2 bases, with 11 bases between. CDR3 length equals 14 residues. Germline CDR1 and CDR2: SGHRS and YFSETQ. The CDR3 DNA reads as TGCGCCAGCAGATACGGGGAAACCTACAATGAGCAGTTCTTC. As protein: CASRYGETYNEQFF.

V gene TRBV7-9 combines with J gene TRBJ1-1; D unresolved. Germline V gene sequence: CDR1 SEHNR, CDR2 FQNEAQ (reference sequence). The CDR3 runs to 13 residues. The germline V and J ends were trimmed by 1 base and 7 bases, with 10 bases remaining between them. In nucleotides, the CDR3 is TGTGCCAGCAGCTTAGGGGCCGAAAGTGAAGCTTTCTTT. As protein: CASSLGAESEAFF.

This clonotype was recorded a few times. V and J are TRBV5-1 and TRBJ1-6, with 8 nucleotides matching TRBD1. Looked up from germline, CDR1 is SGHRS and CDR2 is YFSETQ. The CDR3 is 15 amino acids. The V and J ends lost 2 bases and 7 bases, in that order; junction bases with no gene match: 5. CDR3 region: CASSLPGQVNSPLHF. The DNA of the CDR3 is TGCGCCAGCAGCTTACCGGGACAGGTGAATTCACCCCTCCACTTT. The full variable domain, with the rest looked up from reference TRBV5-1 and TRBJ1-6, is KAGVTQTPRYLIKTRGQQVTLSCSPISGHRSVSWYQQTPGQGLQFLFEYFSETQRNKGNFPGRFSGRQFSNSRSEMNVSTLELGDSALYLCASSLPGQVNSPLHFGNGTRLTVT.

Written as DNA, the CDR3 is TGTGCCAGCAGCCAACTCGGACCTGCCGGTGGCTACACCTTC. Protein product: CASSQLGPAGGYTF. This chain links TRBV3-1 with TRBJ1-2; no definite D call. Trimming took 2 bases from V and 7 from J, leaving 14 bases between them. CDR1 LGHDT and CDR2 YNNKEL come from the germline V gene (reference sequence). CDR3 length: 14 amino acids.

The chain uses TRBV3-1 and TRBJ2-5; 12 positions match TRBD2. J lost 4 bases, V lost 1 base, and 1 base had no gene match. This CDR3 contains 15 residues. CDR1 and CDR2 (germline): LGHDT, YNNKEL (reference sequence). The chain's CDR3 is CASSQASGGAETQYF. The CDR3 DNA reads TGTGCCAGCAGCCAAGCTAGCGGGGGGGCAGAGACCCAGTACTTC.

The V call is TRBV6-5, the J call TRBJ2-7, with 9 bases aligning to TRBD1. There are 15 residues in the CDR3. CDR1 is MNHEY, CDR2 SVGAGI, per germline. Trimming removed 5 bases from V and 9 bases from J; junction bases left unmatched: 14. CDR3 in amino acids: CASSPSNRDRVGQYF. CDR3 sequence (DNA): TGTGCCAGCAGTCCCTCTAACCGGGACAGGGTCGGGCAGTACTTC.

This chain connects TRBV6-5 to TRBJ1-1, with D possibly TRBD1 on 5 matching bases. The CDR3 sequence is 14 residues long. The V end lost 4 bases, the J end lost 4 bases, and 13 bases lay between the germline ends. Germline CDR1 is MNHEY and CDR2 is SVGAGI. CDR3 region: CASSFLVGGTEAFF. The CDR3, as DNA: TGTGCCAGCAGTTTTCTCGTGGGGGGCACTGAAGCTTTCTTT.

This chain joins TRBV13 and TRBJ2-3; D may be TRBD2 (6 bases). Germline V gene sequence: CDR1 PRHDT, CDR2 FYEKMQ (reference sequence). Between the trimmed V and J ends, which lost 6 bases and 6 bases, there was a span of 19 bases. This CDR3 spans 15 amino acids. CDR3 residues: CASSRRERVHDTQYF. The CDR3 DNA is TGTGCCAGCAGTAGGAGGGAAAGAGTCCACGATACGCAGTATTTT.

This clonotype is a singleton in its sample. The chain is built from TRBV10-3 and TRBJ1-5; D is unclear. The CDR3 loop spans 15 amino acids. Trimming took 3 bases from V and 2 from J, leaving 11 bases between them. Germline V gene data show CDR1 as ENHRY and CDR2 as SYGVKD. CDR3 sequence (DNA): TGTGCCATCAGTGAAGGAGGCATGGGCAATCAGCCCCAGCATTTT. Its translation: CAISEGGMGNQPQHF.

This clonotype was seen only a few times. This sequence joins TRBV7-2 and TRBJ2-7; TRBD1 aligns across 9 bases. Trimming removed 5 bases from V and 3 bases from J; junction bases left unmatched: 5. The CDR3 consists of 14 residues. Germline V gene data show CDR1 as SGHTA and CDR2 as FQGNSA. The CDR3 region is CASSTGTGSYEQYF. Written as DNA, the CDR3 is TGTGCCAGCAGCACCGGGACAGGGAGCTACGAGCAGTACTTC.

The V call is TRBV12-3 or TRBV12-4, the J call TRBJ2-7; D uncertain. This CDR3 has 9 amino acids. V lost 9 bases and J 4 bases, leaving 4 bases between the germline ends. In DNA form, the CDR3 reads TGTGCCAGAGGGTACGAGCAGTACTTC. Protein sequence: CARGYEQYF.

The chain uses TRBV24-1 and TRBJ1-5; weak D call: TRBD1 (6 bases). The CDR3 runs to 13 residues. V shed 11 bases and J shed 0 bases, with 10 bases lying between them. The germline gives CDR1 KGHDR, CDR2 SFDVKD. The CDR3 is CAIGGNSNQPQHF. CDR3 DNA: TGTGCCATAGGGGGAAATAGCAATCAGCCCCAGCATTTT.

DNA for the CDR3: TGTGCCAGCAGCTCCATGGGTCGATCGTCCCAGGATTCCGGGGAGCTGTTTTTT. Protein product: CASSSMGRSSQDSGELFF. The V call is TRBV7-9, the J call TRBJ2-2, with no clear D. There are 18 residues in the CDR3. Trimming pared 4 bases from V and 6 bases from J, leaving 24 bases between. Germline CDR1 is SEHNR and CDR2 is FQNEAQ (reference sequence).